This T cell receptor beta chain derives from a study of blood T cell repertoires in COVID-19. The repertoire was sequenced with immunoSEQ multiplex PCR; TCRdb's copy has only in-frame clones and lacks some. Of roughly 300,000 clones listed, approximately 84% are singletons. Sequencing used PBMCs or T cells enriched from blood (not recorded which). This TCR was recovered from a woman aged 18 to 35 who had recovered from COVID-19.

CDR3 DNA sequence: TGCGCCAGCAGCTTTCAGGGGGAAGCTTTCTTT. Protein: CASSFQGEAFF. The chain uses TRBV5-1 and TRBJ1-1, with D possibly being TRBD1 (6 bases). The CDR3 has 11 amino acids. Germline-derived CDR1 and CDR2 are SGHRS and YFSETQ. The V gene lost 2 bases and the J gene lost 8 bases, with 7 bases spanning the gap.